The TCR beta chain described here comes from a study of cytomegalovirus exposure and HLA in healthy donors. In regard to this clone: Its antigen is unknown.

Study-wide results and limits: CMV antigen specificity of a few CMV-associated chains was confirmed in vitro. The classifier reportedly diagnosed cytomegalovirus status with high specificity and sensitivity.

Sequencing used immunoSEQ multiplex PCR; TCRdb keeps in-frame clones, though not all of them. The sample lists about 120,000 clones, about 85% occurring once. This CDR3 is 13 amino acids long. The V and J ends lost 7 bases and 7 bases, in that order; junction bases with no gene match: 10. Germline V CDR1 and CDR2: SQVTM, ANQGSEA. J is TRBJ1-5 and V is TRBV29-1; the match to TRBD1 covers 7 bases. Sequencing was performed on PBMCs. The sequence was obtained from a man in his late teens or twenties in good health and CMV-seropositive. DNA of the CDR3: TGCAGCGCCACAGACAGGGTGGGACAGCCCCAGCATTTT. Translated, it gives CSATDRVGQPQHF.